This T cell receptor beta chain was sequenced during a study of Graves' ophthalmopathy and Graves' hyperthyroidism. Turning to the study itself: Investigators collected peripheral blood at initial diagnosis, before any treatment was given.

At least ten counts were recorded for this clonotype. Its antigen is unknown. TCR beta CDR3 regions were amplified from RNA transcripts. Investigators did first-round RT-PCR with HTBI primers, then second-round multiplex PCR. TCRdb reprocessed the multiplex PCR reads via MiXCR and lists one record per CDR3 protein. The sample holds 200,000 to 250,000 distinct CDR3 sequences, under 25% seen once. PBMCs were isolated from an approximately 10 ml sample of fresh peripheral blood. General study points: Blood also carried most expanded thyroid clonotypes exceeding 0.001 frequency.

Sequencing was carried out using peripheral blood. The clonotype was recovered from a woman in her forties or fifties with Graves' ophthalmopathy.

CDR3 nucleotides: TGTGCCAGCAGCCAGAGAGCGGGAGTTGGGGAGACCCAGTACTTC. Translated, it gives CASSQRAGVGETQYF. This chain uses TRBV14 with TRBJ2-5; 8 bases agree with TRBD2. Germline V gene data show CDR1 as SGHDN and CDR2 as FVKESK. The length of the CDR3 is 15 residues. Trimming at V came to 3 bases and at J to 5 bases, leaving 8 bases not matched to a gene.